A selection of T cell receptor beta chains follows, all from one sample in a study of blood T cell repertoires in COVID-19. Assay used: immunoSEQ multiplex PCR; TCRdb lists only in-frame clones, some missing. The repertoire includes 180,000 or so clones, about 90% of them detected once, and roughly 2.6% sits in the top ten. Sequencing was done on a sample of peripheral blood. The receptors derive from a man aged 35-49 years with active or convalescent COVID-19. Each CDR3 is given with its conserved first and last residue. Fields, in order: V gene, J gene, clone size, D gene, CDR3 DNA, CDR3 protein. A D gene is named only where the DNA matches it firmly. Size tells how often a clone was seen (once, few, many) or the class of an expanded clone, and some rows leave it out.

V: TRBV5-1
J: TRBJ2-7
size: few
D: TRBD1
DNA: TGCGCCAGCAGCTCACAGGGGGACGAGCAGTACTTC
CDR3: CASSSQGDEQYF

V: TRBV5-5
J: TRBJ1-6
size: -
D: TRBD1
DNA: TGTGCCAGCAGCTTGAGGGACAGGGAAAATTCACCCCTCCACTTT
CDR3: CASSLRDRENSPLHF

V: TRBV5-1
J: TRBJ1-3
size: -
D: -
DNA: TGCGCCAGCAGCTTGGGTACAGGGTCCTCTGGAAACACCATATATTTT
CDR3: CASSLGTGSSGNTIYF

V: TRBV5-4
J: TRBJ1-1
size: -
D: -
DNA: TGTGCCAGCAGCTTGTCTACAGAGTATCTTCCCACTGAAGCTTTCTTT
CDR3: CASSLSTEYLPTEAFF

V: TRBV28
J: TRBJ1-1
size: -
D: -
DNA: TGTGCCAGCACCTGGGGCTCCAGAGTCACTGAAGCTTTCTTT
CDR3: CASTWGSRVTEAFF

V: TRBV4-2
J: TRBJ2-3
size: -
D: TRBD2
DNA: TGTGCCAGCAGCCGGGAGCGGGGGGGCGTAGATACGCAGTATTTT
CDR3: CASSRERGGVDTQYF

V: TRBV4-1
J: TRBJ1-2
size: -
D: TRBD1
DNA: TGCGCCAGCAGCCAATCGGGACAGGGCGACGGCTACACCTTC
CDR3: CASSQSGQGDGYTF

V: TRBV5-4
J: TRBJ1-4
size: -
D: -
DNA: TGTGCCAGCAGCCCAAGCGGGGGCCAGGGGAACGAAAAACTGTTTTTT
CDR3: CASSPSGGQGNEKLFF

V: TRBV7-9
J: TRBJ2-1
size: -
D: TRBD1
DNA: TGTGCCAGCAGCTTCGGACAGGGGGCGTACAATGAGCAGTTCTTC
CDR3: CASSFGQGAYNEQFF

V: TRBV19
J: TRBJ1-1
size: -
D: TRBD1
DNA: TGTGCCAGTAGTCTACGGACAGGGCGGATGGGGACTGAAGCTTTCTTT
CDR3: CASSLRTGRMGTEAFF

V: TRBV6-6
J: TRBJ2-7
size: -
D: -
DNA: TGTGCCAGCAGTCAACCCGGTGGGGCGAGATCCTACGAGCAGTACTTC
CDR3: CASSQPGGARSYEQYF

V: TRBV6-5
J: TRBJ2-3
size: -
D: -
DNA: TGTGCCATTAACAGGGTTGGGCCAGATACGCAGTATTTT
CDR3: CAINRVGPDTQYF

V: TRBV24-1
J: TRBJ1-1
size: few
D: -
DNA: TGTGCCACCAGTGCCGTCCTTAGGAACACTGAAGCTTTCTTT
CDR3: CATSAVLRNTEAFF

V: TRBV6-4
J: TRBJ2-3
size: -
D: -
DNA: TGTGCCAGCAGTCCAGATCTGACAAACACAGATACGCAGTATTTT
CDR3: CASSPDLTNTDTQYF